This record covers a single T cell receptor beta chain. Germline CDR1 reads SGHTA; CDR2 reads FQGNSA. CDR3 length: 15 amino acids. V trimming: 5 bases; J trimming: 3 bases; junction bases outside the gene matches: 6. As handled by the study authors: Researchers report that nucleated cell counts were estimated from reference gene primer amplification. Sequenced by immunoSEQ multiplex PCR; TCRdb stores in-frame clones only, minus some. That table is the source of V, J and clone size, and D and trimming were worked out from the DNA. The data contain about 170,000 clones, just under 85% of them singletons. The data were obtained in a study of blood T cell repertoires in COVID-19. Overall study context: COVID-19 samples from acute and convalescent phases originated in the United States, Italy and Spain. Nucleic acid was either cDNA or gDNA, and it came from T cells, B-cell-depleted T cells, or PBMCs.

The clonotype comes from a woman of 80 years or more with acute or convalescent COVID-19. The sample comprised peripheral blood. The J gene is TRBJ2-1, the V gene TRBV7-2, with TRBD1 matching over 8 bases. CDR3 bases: TGTGCCAGCAGCGACGGGACAGGAAGCTACAATGAGCAGTTCTTC. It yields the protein CASSDGTGSYNEQFF.